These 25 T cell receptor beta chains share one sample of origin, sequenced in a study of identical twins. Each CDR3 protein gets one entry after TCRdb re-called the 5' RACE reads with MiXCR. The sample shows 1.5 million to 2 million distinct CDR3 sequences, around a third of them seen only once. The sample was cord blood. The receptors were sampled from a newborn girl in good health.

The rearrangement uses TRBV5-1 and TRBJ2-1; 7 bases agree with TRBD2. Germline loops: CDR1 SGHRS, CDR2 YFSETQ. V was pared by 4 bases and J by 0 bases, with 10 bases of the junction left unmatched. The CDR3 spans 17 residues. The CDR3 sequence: CASSRLPSGSSYNEQFF. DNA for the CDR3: TGCGCCAGCAGCCGATTACCTAGCGGCAGCTCCTACAATGAGCAGTTCTTC.

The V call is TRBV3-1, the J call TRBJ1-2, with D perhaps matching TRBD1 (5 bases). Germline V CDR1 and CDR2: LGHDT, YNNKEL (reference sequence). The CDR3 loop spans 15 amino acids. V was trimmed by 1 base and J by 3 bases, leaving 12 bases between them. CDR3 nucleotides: TGTGCCAGCAGCCAAGGGCCTGGGACCTACTATGGCTACACCTTC. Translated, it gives CASSQGPGTYYGYTF.

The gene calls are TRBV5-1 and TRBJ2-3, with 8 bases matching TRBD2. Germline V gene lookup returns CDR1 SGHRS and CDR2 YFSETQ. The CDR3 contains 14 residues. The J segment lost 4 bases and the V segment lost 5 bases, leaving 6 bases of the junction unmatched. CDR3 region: CASRTGLGADTQYF. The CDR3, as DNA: TGCGCCAGCAGAACGGGACTAGGAGCAGATACGCAGTATTTT.

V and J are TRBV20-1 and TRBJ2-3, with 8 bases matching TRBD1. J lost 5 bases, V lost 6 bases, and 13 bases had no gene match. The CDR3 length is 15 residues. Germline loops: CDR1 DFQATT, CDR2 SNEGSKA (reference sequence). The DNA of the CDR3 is TGCAGTGCAAATAATCGGCAGGGGGCGGGAGATACGCAGTATTTT. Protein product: CSANNRQGAGDTQYF.

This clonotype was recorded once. The CDR3 DNA reads as TGTGCCAGCAGGAAATCCGGCTACGAGCAGTTCTTC. It specifies CASRKSGYEQFF. V and J are TRBV6-5 and TRBJ2-7; D gene uncertain. The J call may be wrong; the DNA end is better matched by TRBJ2-1. CDR3 length: 12 amino acids. The germline V gene has CDR1 MNHEY and CDR2 SVGAGI.

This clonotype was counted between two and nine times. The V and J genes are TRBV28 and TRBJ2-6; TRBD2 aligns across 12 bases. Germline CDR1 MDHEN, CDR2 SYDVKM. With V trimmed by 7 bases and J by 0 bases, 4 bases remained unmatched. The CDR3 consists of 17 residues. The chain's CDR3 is CASTPGLAGSGANVLTF. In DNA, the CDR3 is TGTGCCAGCACCCCGGGACTAGCGGGCTCTGGGGCCAACGTCCTGACTTTC.

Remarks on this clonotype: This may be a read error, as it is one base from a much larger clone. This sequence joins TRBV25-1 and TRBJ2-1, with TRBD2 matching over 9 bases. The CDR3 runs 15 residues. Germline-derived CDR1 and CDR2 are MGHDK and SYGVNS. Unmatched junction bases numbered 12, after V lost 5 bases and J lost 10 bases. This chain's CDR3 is CASSTIAGDLYEQFF. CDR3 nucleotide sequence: TGTGCCAGCAGTACCATAGCGGGGGATTTGTACGAGCAGTTCTTC.

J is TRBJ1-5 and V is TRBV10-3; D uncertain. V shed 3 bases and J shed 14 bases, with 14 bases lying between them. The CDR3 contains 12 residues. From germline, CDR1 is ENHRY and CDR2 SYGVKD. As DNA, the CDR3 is TGTGCCATCAGTGATGTTTTGGCTAGGGAGCATTTT. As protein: CAISDVLAREHF.

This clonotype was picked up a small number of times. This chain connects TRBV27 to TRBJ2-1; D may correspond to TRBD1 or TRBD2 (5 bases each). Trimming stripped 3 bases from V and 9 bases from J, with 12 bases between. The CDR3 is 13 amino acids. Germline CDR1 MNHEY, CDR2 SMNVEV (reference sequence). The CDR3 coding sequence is TGTGCCAGCAGTTTGCCGGGACGTCCTGAGCAGTTCTTC. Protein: CASSLPGRPEQFF.

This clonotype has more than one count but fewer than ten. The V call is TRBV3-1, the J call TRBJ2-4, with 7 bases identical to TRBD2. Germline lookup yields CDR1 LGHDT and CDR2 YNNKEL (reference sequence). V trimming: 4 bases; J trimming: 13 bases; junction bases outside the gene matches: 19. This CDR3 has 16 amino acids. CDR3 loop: CASSLSYGGRNNEQYF. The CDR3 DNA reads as TGTGCCAGCAGCCTCTCCTACGGGGGGAGGAACAATGAGCAGTACTTC.

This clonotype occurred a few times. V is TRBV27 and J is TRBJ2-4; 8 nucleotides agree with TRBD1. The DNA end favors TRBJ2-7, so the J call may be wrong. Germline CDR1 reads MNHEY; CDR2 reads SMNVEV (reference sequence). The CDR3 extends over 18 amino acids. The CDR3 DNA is TGTGCCAGCAGTAAACGACCGCTATCAATGGACAGGGCGTACGAGCAGTACTTC. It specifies CASSKRPLSMDRAYEQYF.

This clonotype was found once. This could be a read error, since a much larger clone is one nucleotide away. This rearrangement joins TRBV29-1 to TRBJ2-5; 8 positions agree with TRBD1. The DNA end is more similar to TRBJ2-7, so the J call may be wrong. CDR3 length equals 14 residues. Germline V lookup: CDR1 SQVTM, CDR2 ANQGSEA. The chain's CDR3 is CSRRTGTGMYEQYF. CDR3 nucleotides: TGCAGCAGGAGAACCGGGACAGGAATGTACGAGCAGTACTTC.

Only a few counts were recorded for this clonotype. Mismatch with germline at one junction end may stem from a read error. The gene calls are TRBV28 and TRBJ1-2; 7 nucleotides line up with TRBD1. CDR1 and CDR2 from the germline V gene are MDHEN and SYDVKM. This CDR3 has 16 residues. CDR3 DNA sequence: TGTGCCAGCAGTTTACCCAACAGGGGATCTAACTATGGCTACACCTTT. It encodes CASSLPNRGSNYGYTF.

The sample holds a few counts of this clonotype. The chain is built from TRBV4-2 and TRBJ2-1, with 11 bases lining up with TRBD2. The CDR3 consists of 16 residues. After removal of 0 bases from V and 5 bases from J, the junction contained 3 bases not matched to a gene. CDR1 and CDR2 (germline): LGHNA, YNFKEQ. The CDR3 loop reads CASSQDQTSGNNEQFF. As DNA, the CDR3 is TGTGCCAGCAGCCAAGACCAGACTAGCGGGAACAATGAGCAGTTCTTC.

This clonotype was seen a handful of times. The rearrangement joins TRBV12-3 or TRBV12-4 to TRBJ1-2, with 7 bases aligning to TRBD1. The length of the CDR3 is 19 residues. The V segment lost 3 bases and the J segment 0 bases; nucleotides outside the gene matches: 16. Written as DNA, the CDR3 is TGTGCCAGCAGTTTGCCGAGCCTAGGACAGGAAGGGCCTAACTATGGCTACACCTTC. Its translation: CASSLPSLGQEGPNYGYTF.

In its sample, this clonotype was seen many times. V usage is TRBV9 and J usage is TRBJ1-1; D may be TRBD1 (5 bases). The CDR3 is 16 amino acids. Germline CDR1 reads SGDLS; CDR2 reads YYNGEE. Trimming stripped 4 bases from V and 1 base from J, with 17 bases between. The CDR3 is CASSHPTAGPNTEAFF. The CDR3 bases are TGTGCCAGCAGCCATCCTACGGCAGGGCCGAACACTGAAGCTTTCTTT.

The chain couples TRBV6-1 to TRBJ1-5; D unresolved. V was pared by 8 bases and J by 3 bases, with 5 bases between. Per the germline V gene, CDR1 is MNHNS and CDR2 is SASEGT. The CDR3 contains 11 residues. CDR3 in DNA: TGTGCCAGCTTAAACAATCAGCCCCAGCATTTT. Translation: CASLNNQPQHF.

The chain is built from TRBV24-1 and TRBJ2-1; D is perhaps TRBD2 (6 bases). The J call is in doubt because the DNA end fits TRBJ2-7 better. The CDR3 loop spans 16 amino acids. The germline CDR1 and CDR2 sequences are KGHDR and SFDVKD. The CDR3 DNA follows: TGTGCCACCAGTGGCCCGGTGGACTATATTAACAATGAGCAGTACTTC. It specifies CATSGPVDYINNEQYF.

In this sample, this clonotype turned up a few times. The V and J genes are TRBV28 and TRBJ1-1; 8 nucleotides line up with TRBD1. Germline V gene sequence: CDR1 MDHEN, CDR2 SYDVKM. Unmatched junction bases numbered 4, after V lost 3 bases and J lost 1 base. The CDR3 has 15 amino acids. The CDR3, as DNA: TGTGCCAGCAGTTTTTTGACAGGGGCGAACACTGAAGCTTTCTTT. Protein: CASSFLTGANTEAFF.

The CDR3: CASRALAGAQVNEQFF. Here the CDR3 DNA reads TGTGCCAGCAGAGCTCTAGCGGGAGCTCAGGTCAATGAGCAGTTCTTC. The genes are TRBV6-2 or TRBV6-3 and TRBJ2-1, with 10 positions matching TRBD2. Trimming took 6 bases from V and 6 from J; bases not matched to a gene: 11. The CDR3 extends over 16 amino acids. The germline gives CDR1 MNHEY, CDR2 SVGEGT.

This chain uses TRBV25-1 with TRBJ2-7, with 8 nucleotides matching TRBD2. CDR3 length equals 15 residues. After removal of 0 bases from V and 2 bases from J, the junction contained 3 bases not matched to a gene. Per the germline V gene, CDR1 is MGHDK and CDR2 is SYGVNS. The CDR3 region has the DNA TGTGCCAGCAGTGAATATGAGCGGGAGACCTACGAGCAGTACTTC. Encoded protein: CASSEYERETYEQYF.

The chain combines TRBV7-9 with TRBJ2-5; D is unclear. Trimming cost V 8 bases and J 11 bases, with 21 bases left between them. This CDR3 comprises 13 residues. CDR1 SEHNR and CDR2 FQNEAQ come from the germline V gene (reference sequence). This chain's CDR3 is CASGGLQYNEQYF. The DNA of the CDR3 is TGTGCCAGCGGCGGCCTACAATACAATGAGCAGTACTTC.

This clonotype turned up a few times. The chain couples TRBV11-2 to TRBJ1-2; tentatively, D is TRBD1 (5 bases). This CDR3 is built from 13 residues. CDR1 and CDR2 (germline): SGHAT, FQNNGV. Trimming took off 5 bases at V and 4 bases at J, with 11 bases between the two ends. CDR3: CASSRDRTYGYTF. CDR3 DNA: TGTGCCAGCAGCCGGGACCGCACCTATGGCTACACCTTC.

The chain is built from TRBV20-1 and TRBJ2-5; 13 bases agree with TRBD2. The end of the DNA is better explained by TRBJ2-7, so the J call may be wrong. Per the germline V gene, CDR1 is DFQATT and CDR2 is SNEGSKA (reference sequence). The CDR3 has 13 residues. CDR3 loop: CSGTSGSQHEQYF. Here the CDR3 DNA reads TGCAGTGGGACTAGCGGGAGTCAGCACGAGCAGTACTTC.

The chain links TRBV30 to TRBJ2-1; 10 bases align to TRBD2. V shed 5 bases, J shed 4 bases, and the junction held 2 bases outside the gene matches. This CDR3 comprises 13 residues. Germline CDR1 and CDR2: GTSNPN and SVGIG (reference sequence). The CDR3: CAWEREGYNEQFF. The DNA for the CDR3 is TGTGCCTGGGAGCGGGAGGGATACAATGAGCAGTTCTTC.